The 22 T cell receptor beta chains below all came from one sample that was sequenced in a study of cytomegalovirus exposure and HLA in healthy donors. Clones were read by immunoSEQ multiplex PCR, and TCRdb kept only the in-frame ones, dropping some. The sample includes more than 300,000 clones, more than 80% of them seen just once. Sequenced input: PBMCs. The source of these receptors is a woman aged 18-35 years in good health and CMV-seronegative.

Details on this clone: The same CDR3 arises from other DNA sequences in this sample as well. The chain joins TRBV10-3 to TRBJ2-7; D ambiguous. The V and J ends lost 4 bases and 2 bases respectively, with 6 bases between them. The germline gives CDR1 ENHRY, CDR2 SYGVKD. This CDR3 comprises 12 residues. The CDR3 spells CAISVDTYEQYF. The CDR3 nucleotides are TGTGCCATCAGTGTAGACACCTACGAGCAGTACTTC.

The chain recombines TRBV7-9 with TRBJ1-2, with D maybe TRBD1 (5 bases). CDR3 length: 15 amino acids. CDR1 is SEHNR and CDR2 is FQNEAQ in the germline V gene (reference sequence). V lost 5 bases and J lost 3, with 16 bases in between. DNA of the CDR3: TGTGCCAGCAGCGAGATGGGGCGATTAGACTATGGCTACACCTTC. It specifies CASSEMGRLDYGYTF.

The chain employs TRBV27 and TRBJ1-2, with D unclear. The CDR3 is 14 residues long. V lost 2 bases, J lost 8 bases, and 15 bases lay in between. Germline CDR1 and CDR2: MNHEY and SMNVEV (reference sequence). In DNA, the CDR3 is TGTGCCAGCAGTTTAGTCGGAGGAGGATACGGCTACACCTTC. Protein product: CASSLVGGGYGYTF.

This chain links TRBV6-1 with TRBJ2-1, with 7 nucleotides matching TRBD2. The germline V gene encodes CDR1 MNHNS and CDR2 SASEGT. Trimming removed 6 bases from V and 9 bases from J; junction bases left unmatched: 11. This CDR3 spans 14 amino acids. The CDR3 coding sequence is TGTGCCAGCAGGGGAGGGCCTCTCCCGTCTGAGCAGTTCTTC. It yields the protein CASRGGPLPSEQFF.

The gene calls are TRBV4-1 and TRBJ1-4; TRBD1 might be the D (5 bases). CDR1 and CDR2 (germline): MGHRA, YSYEKL. The length of the CDR3 is 16 residues. The V gene lost 1 base and the J gene lost 8 bases, with 17 bases spanning the gap. For the CDR3, the DNA is TGCGCCAGCAGCCAAGGGCGAAGCAGGGAGGGCGAAAAACTGTTTTTT. Translated, it gives CASSQGRSREGEKLFF.

The chain carries TRBV6-5 and TRBJ1-5, with D unresolved. CDR1 and CDR2 from the germline V gene are MNHEY and SVGAGI. V was shortened by 0 bases and J by 5 bases, with 5 bases between the two germline ends. CDR3 length: 13 residues. The CDR3 nucleotides read TGTGCCAGCAGTTACTCGTCTTATCAGCCCCAGCATTTT. Residues: CASSYSSYQPQHF.

As to this clone: Other DNA sequences from this sample encode an identical CDR3 as well. The chain recombines TRBV6-5 with TRBJ1-1; 10 positions agree with TRBD1. From germline, CDR1 is MNHEY and CDR2 SVGAGI. V lost 5 bases and J lost 5; bases outside the gene matches: 2. There are 13 residues in the CDR3. CDR3 residues: CASSRTGGTEAFF. The CDR3 DNA reads TGTGCCAGCAGTCGGACAGGGGGGACTGAAGCTTTCTTT.

The rearrangement links TRBV2 to TRBJ2-7; D unresolved. With 5 bases removed from V and 6 bases from J, the gap between germline ends came to 8 bases. There are 11 residues in the CDR3. The V gene's germline CDR1 is SNHLY and CDR2 FYNNEI. In DNA form, the CDR3 reads TGTGCCAGCAGTTCCAGTACCGAGCAGTACTTC. It encodes CASSSSTEQYF.

Only one count was recorded for this clone. This chain connects TRBV7-3 to TRBJ2-1, with D maybe TRBD2 (6 bases). The CDR3 contains 12 residues. Germline CDR1 reads SGHTA; CDR2 reads FQGTGA. The V and J ends lost 5 bases and 9 bases respectively, with 11 bases between them. The CDR3 is CASSLGSSEQFF. The DNA for the CDR3 is TGTGCCAGCAGCCTCGGGAGCTCTGAGCAGTTCTTC.

V is TRBV28 and J is TRBJ1-1; the match to TRBD1 covers 8 bases. The CDR3 sequence is 14 residues long. Losses at the gene ends were 2 bases for V and 5 bases for J; bases not matched to a gene: 4. Germline V lookup: CDR1 MDHEN, CDR2 SYDVKM. The CDR3 bases are TGTGCCAGCAGTTTAGGACAGGGTCAGACTGAAGCTTTCTTT. Translated: CASSLGQGQTEAFF.

The chain has TRBV9 and TRBJ2-5; D unresolved. This CDR3 has 15 amino acids. Germline-derived CDR1 and CDR2 are SGDLS and YYNGEE. V lost 0 bases to trimming and J lost 0 bases, with 9 bases between them. CDR3 in DNA: TGTGCCAGCAGCGTAGGAGGCAGTCACCAAGAGACCCAGTACTTC. Protein sequence: CASSVGGSHQETQYF. Filled out from reference TRBV9 and TRBJ2-5, the complete variable domain reads DSGVTQTPKHLITATGQRVTLRCSPRSGDLSVYWYQQSLDQGLQFLIQYYNGEERAKGNILERFSAQQFPDLHSELNLSSLELGDSALYFCASSVGGSHQETQYFGPGTRLLVL.

The V call is TRBV29-1, the J call TRBJ1-2; tentative D call: TRBD1 (5 bases). Germline V gene sequence: CDR1 SQVTM, CDR2 ANQGSEA. With 0 bases removed from V and 4 bases from J, the gap between germline ends came to 15 bases. This CDR3 has 15 amino acids. The CDR3 DNA sequence: TGCAGCGTTGAAGATCTCCCAGGGCGGCGCTATGGCTACACCTTC. Its translation is CSVEDLPGRRYGYTF.

The chain joins TRBV6-6 to TRBJ2-2; maybe TRBD1 (5 bases). There are 14 residues in the CDR3. Germline V gene sequence: CDR1 MNHNY, CDR2 SVGAGI (reference sequence). V lost 6 bases, J lost 6 bases, and 14 bases lay in between. Here the CDR3 reads CASRDQGRAGELFF. CDR3 sequence (DNA): TGTGCCAGCAGGGATCAGGGAAGGGCCGGGGAGCTGTTTTTT.

The CDR3 sequence: CASSLWYRASTDTQYF. Written as DNA, the CDR3 is TGTGCCAGCAGTTTATGGTACAGGGCTAGCACAGATACGCAGTATTTT. This chain uses TRBV27 with TRBJ2-3; a possible D gene is TRBD1 (6 bases). CDR3 length equals 16 residues. Per the germline V gene, CDR1 is MNHEY and CDR2 is SMNVEV (reference sequence). V was pared by 1 base and J by 0 bases, with 11 bases between.

The V and J genes are TRBV2 and TRBJ1-4, with no clear D. This CDR3 region has 12 residues. The V and J ends lost 9 bases and 10 bases respectively, with 15 bases between them. Germline CDR1 is SNHLY and CDR2 is FYNNEI. As DNA, the CDR3 is TGTGCCAGTGCTCTGTCCTACGGAAAACTGTTTTTT. Translation gives CASALSYGKLFF.

This clone was seen only a few times. This chain's CDR3 is CASSPDRAYGYTF. For the CDR3, the DNA is TGTGCCAGCAGTCCAGACAGGGCCTATGGCTACACCTTC. The chain combines TRBV28 with TRBJ1-2; 7 bases line up with TRBD1. Germline V gene sequence: CDR1 MDHEN, CDR2 SYDVKM. CDR3 length: 13 residues. Germline trimming cut 5 bases from V and 4 bases from J; bases unmatched to any gene: 4.

The gene calls are TRBV11-2 and TRBJ2-7; TRBD2 aligns across 8 bases. The length of the CDR3 is 16 residues. The trim removed 4 bases at V and 6 bases at J, leaving 14 bases unmatched. The germline V gene encodes CDR1 SGHAT and CDR2 FQNNGV. The CDR3 DNA reads as TGTGCCAGCAGCTCCCAGCGTGGGGGCGGGAGGTCCGAGCAGTACTTC. It translates to CASSSQRGGGRSEQYF.

The gene calls are TRBV5-1 and TRBJ1-3, with TRBD1 matching over 9 bases. The V gene's germline CDR1 is SGHRS and CDR2 YFSETQ. V lost 5 bases, J lost 3 bases, and 3 bases stayed unmatched. The CDR3 loop spans 14 amino acids. CDR3 in amino acids: CASRGQGDGNTIYF. The CDR3 DNA sequence: TGCGCCAGCAGGGGACAGGGCGATGGAAACACCATATATTTT.

This chain joins TRBV28 and TRBJ2-1; weak D call: TRBD1 (5 bases). This CDR3 has 15 amino acids. Germline values: CDR1 MDHEN, CDR2 SYDVKM. With 4 bases removed from V and 6 bases from J, the gap between germline ends came to 16 bases. The CDR3: CASSSLMWGGNEQFF. DNA for the CDR3: TGTGCCAGCAGTTCCCTTATGTGGGGCGGCAATGAGCAGTTCTTC.

V is TRBV28 and J is TRBJ2-3, with D maybe TRBD1 (6 bases). V dropped 3 bases and J dropped 5 bases, with 12 bases sitting between them. Germline CDR1 reads MDHEN; CDR2 reads SYDVKM. The CDR3 has 14 residues. The CDR3 DNA sequence: TGTGCCAGCAGTTTCACCAGAGGGGGAGATACGCAGTATTTT. Protein product: CASSFTRGGDTQYF.

This chain joins TRBV4-1 and TRBJ2-3; no definite D call. The CDR3 is 13 residues long. V shed 2 bases and J shed 1 base, with 4 bases lying between them. Germline lookup yields CDR1 MGHRA and CDR2 YSYEKL. The CDR3 sequence: CASSQQGTDTQYF. The CDR3 DNA sequence: TGCGCCAGCAGCCAACAGGGCACAGATACGCAGTATTTT.

The chain is built from TRBV29-1 and TRBJ2-5, with 9 nucleotides matching TRBD1. CDR3 length equals 12 residues. In germline, CDR1 is SQVTM, CDR2 ANQGSEA. Trimming took 7 bases from V and 6 from J; bases not matched to a gene: 6. The CDR3 DNA follows: TGCAGCGCCTGGGGACAGGGAAAGACCCAGTACTTC. It translates to CSAWGQGKTQYF.